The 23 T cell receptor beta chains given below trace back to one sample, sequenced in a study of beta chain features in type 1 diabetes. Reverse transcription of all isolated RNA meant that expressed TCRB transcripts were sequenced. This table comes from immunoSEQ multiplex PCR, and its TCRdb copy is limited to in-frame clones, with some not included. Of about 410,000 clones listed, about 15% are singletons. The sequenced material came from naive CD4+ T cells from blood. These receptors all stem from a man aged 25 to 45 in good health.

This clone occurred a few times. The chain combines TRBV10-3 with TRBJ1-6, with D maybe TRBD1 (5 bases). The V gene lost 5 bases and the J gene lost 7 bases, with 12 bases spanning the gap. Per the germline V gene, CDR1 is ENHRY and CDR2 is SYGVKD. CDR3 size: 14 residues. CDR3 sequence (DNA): TGTGCCATCAGTAGGGGTGGAGGAAATTCACCCCTCCACTTT. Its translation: CAISRGGGNSPLHF.

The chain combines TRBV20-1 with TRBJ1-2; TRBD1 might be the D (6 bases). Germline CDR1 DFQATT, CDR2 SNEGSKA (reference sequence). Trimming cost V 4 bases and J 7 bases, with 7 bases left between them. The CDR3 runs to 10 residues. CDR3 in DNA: TGCAGTGCTACAGGGGTTGGCTACACCTTC. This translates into CSATGVGYTF.

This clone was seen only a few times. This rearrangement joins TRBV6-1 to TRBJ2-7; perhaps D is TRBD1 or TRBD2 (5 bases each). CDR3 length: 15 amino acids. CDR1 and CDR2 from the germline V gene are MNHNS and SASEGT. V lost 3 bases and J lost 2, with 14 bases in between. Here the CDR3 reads CASSDPGTVTYEQYV. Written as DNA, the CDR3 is TGTGCCAGCAGTGACCCCGGGACCGTAACCTACGAGCAGTACGTC.

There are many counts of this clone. The CDR3 protein is CASTRGVNEKLFF. The CDR3 region has the DNA TGTGCCAGCACCCGGGGGGTCAATGAAAAACTGTTTTTT. V and J are TRBV13 and TRBJ1-4; possible D gene TRBD1, 5 bases. V was clipped by 7 bases and J by 5 bases, with 11 bases between them. Germline V lookup: CDR1 PRHDT, CDR2 FYEKMQ (reference sequence). CDR3 length: 13 amino acids.

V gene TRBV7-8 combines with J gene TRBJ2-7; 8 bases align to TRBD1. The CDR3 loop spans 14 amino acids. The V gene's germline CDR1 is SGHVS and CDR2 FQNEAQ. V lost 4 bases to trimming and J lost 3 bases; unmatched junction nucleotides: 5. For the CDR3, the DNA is TGTGCCAGCAGCTCCGGACAGGGTAGCTACGAGCAGTACGTC. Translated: CASSSGQGSYEQYV.

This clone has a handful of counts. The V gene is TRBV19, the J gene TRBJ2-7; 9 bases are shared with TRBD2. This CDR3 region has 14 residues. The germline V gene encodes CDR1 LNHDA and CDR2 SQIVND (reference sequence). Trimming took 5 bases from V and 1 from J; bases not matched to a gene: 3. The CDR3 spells CASSLTSGSYEQYV. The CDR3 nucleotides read TGTGCCAGTAGTTTGACTAGCGGTTCCTACGAGCAGTACGTC.

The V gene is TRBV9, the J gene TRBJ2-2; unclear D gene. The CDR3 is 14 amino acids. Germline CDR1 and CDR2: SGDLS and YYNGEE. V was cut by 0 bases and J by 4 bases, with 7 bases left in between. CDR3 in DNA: TGTGCCAGCAGCGTAGGGTCCCTCACCGGGGAGCTGTTTTTT. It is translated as CASSVGSLTGELFF.

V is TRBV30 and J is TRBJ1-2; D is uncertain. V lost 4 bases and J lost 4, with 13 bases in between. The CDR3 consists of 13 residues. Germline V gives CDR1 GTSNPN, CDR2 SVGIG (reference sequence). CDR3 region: CAWNPNRSYGYTF. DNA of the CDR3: TGTGCCTGGAACCCAAATAGAAGCTATGGCTACACCTTC.

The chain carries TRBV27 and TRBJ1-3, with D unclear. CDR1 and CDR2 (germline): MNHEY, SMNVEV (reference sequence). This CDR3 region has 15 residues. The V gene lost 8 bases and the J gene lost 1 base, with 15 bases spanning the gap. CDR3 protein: CASLLPGASGNTIYF. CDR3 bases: TGTGCCAGCCTCCTTCCAGGTGCTTCTGGAAACACCATATATTTT.

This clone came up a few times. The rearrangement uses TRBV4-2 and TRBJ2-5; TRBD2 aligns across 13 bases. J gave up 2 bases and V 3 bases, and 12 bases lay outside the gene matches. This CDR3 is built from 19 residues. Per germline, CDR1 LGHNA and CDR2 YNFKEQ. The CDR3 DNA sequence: TGTGCCAGCAGCCAGGGGACTAGCGGGACAACGTTCACTCAAGAGACCCAGTACTTC. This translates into CASSQGTSGTTFTQETQYF.

CDR3 sequence (DNA): TGCGCCAGCAGCCAAGACTTCGGGACTAGCGGATACAATGAGCAGTTCTTC. This gives the protein CASSQDFGTSGYNEQFF. The V gene is TRBV4-3, the J gene TRBJ2-1; the match to TRBD2 covers 11 bases. Germline V gene sequence: CDR1 LGHNA, CDR2 YSLEER. Unmatched junction bases numbered 5, after V lost 0 bases and J lost 4 bases. CDR3 size: 17 residues.

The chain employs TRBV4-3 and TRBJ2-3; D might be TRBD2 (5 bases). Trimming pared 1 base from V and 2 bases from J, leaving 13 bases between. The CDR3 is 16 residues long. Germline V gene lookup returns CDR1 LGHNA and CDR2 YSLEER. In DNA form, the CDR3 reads TGCGCCAGCAGCCAAGGAGCAGCGGTAATCACAGATACGCAGTATTTT. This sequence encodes CASSQGAAVITDTQYF.

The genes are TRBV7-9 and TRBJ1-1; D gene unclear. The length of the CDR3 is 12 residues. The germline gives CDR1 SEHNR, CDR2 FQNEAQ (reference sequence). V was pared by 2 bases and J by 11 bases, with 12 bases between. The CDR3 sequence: CASSLLGPAAFF. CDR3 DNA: TGTGCCAGCAGCTTACTTGGGCCTGCGGCTTTCTTT.

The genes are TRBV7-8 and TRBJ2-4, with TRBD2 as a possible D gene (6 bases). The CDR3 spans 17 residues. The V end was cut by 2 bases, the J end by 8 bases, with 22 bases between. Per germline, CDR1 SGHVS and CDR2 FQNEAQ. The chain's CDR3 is CASSLNARTMLGDIQYF. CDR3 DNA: TGTGCCAGCAGCTTAAACGCCAGGACTATGCTCGGGGACATTCAGTACTTC.

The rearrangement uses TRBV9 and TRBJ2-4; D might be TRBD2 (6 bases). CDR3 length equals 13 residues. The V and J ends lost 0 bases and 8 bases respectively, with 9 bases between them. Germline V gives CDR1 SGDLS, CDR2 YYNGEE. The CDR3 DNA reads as TGTGCCAGCAGCGTAGTGGGGGAGGACATTCAGTACTTC. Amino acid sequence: CASSVVGEDIQYF.

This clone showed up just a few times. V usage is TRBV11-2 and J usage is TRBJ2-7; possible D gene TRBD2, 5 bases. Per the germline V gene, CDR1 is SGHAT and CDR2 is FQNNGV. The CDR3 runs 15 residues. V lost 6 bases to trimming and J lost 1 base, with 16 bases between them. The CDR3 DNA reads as TGTGCCAGCAGACCCTACGGGAAGGGATCCTACGAGCAGTACTTC. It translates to CASRPYGKGSYEQYF.

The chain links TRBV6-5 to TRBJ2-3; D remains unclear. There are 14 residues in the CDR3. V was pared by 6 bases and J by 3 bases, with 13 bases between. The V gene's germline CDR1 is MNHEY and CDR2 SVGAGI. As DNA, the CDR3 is TGTGCCAGCAGGAGTGGGTGGGGAACAGATACGCAGTATTTT. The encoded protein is CASRSGWGTDTQYF.

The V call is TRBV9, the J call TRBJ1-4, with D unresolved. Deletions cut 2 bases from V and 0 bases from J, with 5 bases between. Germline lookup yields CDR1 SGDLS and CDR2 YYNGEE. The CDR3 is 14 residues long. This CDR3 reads CASSVHATNEKLFF. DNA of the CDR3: TGTGCCAGCAGCGTCCACGCAACTAATGAAAAACTGTTTTTT.

The CDR3 is CAWSGAADVLTF. CDR3 DNA: TGTGCCTGGTCCGGGGCCGCCGACGTCCTGACTTTC. V is TRBV30 and J is TRBJ2-6; either TRBD1 or TRBD2 may fit D (5 bases each). Germline lookup yields CDR1 GTSNPN and CDR2 SVGIG (reference sequence). The CDR3 has 12 residues. Trimming cost V 5 bases and J 11 bases, with 13 bases left between them.

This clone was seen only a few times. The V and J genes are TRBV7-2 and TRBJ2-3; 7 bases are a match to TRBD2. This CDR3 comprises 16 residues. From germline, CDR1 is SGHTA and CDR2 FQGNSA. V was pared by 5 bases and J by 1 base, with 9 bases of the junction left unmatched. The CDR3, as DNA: TGTGCCAGCAGCCGGAGCGGGGATAGAGGCACAGATACGCAGTATTTT. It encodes CASSRSGDRGTDTQYF.

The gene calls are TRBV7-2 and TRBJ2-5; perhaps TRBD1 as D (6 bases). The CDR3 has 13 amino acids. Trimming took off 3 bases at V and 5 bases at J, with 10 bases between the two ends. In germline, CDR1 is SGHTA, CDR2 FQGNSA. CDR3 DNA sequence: TGTGCCAGCAGCTTCAACAGGGCGGAGACCCAGTACTTC. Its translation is CASSFNRAETQYF. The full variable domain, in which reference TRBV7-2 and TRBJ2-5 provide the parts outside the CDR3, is GAGVSQSPSNKVTEKGKDVELRCDPISGHTALYWYRQSLGQGLEFLIYFQGNSAPDKSGLPSDRFSAERTGGSVSTLTIQRTQQEDSAVYLCASSFNRAETQYFGPGTRLLVL.

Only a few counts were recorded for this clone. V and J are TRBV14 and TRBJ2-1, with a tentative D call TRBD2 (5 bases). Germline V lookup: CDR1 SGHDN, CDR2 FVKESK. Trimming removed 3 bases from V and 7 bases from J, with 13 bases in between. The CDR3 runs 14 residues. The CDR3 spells CASSHRLAPNEQFF. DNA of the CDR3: TGTGCCAGCAGCCACAGGCTAGCTCCAAATGAGCAGTTCTTC.

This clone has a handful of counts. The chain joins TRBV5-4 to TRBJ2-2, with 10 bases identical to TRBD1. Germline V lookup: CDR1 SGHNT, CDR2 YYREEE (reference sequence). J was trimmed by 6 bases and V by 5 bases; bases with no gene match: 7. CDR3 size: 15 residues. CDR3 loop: CASSPGQGSPGELFF. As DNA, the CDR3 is TGTGCCAGCAGTCCGGGACAGGGGAGTCCCGGGGAGCTGTTTTTT. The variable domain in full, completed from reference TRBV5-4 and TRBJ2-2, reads ETGVTQSPTHLIKTRGQQVTLRCSSQSGHNTVSWYQQALGQGPQFIFQYYREEENGRGNFPPRFSGLQFPNYSSELNVNALELDDSALYLCASSPGQGSPGELFFGEGSRLTVL.